Below, 9 T cell receptor beta chains from the same sample are listed, as sequenced in a study of identical twins. TCRdb used MiXCR to reprocess the 5' RACE reads, holding one entry per CDR3 protein. The data contain under 300,000 distinct CDR3 sequences, approximately 8.6% of them singletons. These same data were also listed under a study on yellow fever vaccine responses in identical twins.

The sample consisted of CD8+ T cells sorted from blood. Receptors were obtained from a woman between 18 and 30 years old in good health.

The chain combines TRBV6-1 with TRBJ2-7, with D perhaps being TRBD1 or TRBD2 (5 bases each). CDR1 is MNHNS, CDR2 SASEGT, per germline. Deletions cut 7 bases from V and 7 bases from J, with 17 bases between. The CDR3 is 13 amino acids. The CDR3 DNA sequence: TGTGCCAGCATGGGGACCTTAAGGTGGGAGCAGTACTTC. Its protein is CASMGTLRWEQYF.

V gene TRBV21-1 combines with J gene TRBJ2-3; the D call TRBD1 from the table was never checked on the DNA. TRBV21-1 is designated a pseudogene. This CDR3 spans 17 amino acids. The CDR3 protein is CASSLKERGSRRPAQYF. The CDR3 bases are TGTGCCAGCAGCCTAAAGGAGAGGGGGTCTCGGAGACCGGCGCAGTATTTT.

This clonotype was detected ten times or more. This chain uses TRBV12-3 or TRBV12-4 with TRBJ2-7, with D possibly being TRBD2 (5 bases). The CDR3 loop spans 12 amino acids. V was clipped by 3 bases and J by 6 bases, with 9 bases between them. The CDR3 spells CASSFEGVEQYF. The CDR3 DNA follows: TGTGCCAGCAGTTTCGAGGGAGTCGAGCAGTACTTC.

In DNA, the CDR3 is TGTACCCTCAGTACGACTAGCGTATCGTTCCCGGGCACAGATACGCAGTATTTT. It encodes CTLSTTSVSFPGTDTQYF. The rearrangement uses TRBV10-3 and TRBJ2-3; 8 bases are shared with TRBD2. The CDR3 sequence is 18 residues long. Per germline, CDR1 ENHRY and CDR2 SYGVKD.

There are a few counts of this clonotype. The CDR3: CASSHAISWQGAGETQYF. CDR3 bases: TGCGCCAGCAGCCATGCCATCTCATGGCAGGGGGCAGGGGAGACCCAGTACTTC. V is TRBV4-3 and J is TRBJ2-5, with 8 bases aligning to TRBD1. CDR3 length equals 18 residues. With V trimmed by 3 bases and J by 5 bases, 17 bases remained unmatched. CDR1 and CDR2 from the germline V gene are LGHNA and YSLEER.

This clonotype was observed at least ten times. This chain uses TRBV6-2 or TRBV6-3 with TRBJ2-3; unclear D gene. This CDR3 region has 17 residues. CDR1 MNHEY and CDR2 SVGEGT come from the germline V gene. V was trimmed by 0 bases and J by 0 bases, leaving 13 bases between them. The CDR3 DNA sequence: TGTGCCAGCAGTTACTCGAGGATGCTCGGAAGCACAGATACGCAGTATTTT. This sequence encodes CASSYSRMLGSTDTQYF.

This clonotype occurred a few times. The J gene is TRBJ2-7, the V gene TRBV13; TRBD2 aligns across 11 bases. Germline CDR1 reads PRHDT; CDR2 reads FYEKMQ (reference sequence). There are 15 residues in the CDR3. V lost 4 bases, J lost 1 base, and 3 bases stayed unmatched. The CDR3 loop is CASSSRLAGSYEQYF. The CDR3 DNA reads TGTGCCAGCAGCTCCCGACTAGCGGGATCCTACGAGCAGTACTTC.

The chain combines TRBV28 with TRBJ2-1; 11 bases align to TRBD2. Unmatched junction bases numbered 8, after V lost 6 bases and J lost 7 bases. Germline assignment: CDR1 MDHEN and CDR2 SYDVKM. This CDR3 has 15 amino acids. CDR3: CASRKGLAVWNEQFF. The DNA for the CDR3 is TGTGCCAGCAGGAAGGGACTAGCGGTCTGGAATGAGCAGTTCTTC.

This clonotype was counted between two and nine times. DNA of the CDR3: TGTGCCAGCAGCTTAATGGACAGGGACTATGGCTACACCTTC. It translates to CASSLMDRDYGYTF. The chain employs TRBV7-8 and TRBJ1-2; TRBD1 aligns across 8 bases. With V trimmed by 2 bases and J by 3 bases, 2 bases remained unmatched. The CDR3 runs 14 residues. Germline CDR1 and CDR2: SGHVS and FQNEAQ.